The present T cell receptor beta chain was sequenced within a study of pediatric ulcerative colitis. This was a survey-level run. Sequencing depth was up to 500,000 reads per sample. Profiled with immunoSEQ multiplex PCR; TCRdb holds only in-frame clones, not every one. The sample consists of 45,000 to 75,000 clones, over 80% of them appearing once. This clone was detected once. This CDR3 spans 19 amino acids. Germline CDR1 reads MNHEY; CDR2 reads SMNVEV (reference sequence). The ends lost 5 bases at V and 0 bases at J; junction bases unmatched: 10. The blood sample was taken during the colonoscopy visit.

The sample comprised blood. The receptor comes from a boy between 10 and 17 years old who was a control in a study of pediatric ulcerative colitis. J is TRBJ2-2 and V is TRBV27; 12 positions match TRBD2. CDR3 amino acids: CASSTWTSGTNSNTGELFF. For the CDR3, the DNA is TGTGCCAGCAGTACATGGACTAGCGGGACTAACTCGAACACCGGGGAGCTGTTTTTT.